This paragraph reports one T cell receptor (beta chain). This specimen belongs to a study of T cells in Graves' hyperthyroidism and ophthalmopathy. TCR beta CDR3 regions were amplified from RNA. The study used the HTBI primer set for a first-round RT-PCR of the TCR CDR3. TCRdb re-called the multiplex PCR reads through MiXCR, storing one row per CDR3 protein. The sample includes 500,000 to 600,000 distinct CDR3 sequences, just over 45% seen only once; the top ten take roughly 7.7%. The sample comprised peripheral blood or thyroid tissue (not recorded which). The sequence was obtained from a woman under 30 with Graves' hyperthyroidism.

CDR3 sequence: CSLGVGSGANVLTF. The CDR3 coding sequence is TGCAGCTTGGGGGTAGGCTCTGGGGCCAACGTCCTGACTTTC. This chain uses TRBV29-1 with TRBJ2-6, with D perhaps given as TRBD1 or TRBD2 (5 bases each). The CDR3 covers 14 residues. Trimming cost V 8 bases and J 0 bases, with 11 bases left between them. Germline-derived CDR1 and CDR2 are SQVTM and ANQGSEA.